These 30 T cell receptor beta chains share one sample of origin, sequenced in a study of glioma-infiltrating T cells after dendritic cell vaccination. Only in-frame clones appear in the TCRdb table, and some are missing; sequencing was by immunoSEQ multiplex PCR. The profile covers fewer than 85,000 clones, with about four fifths appearing a single time and 2.1% taken by the ten largest. Sequences were derived from blood, sampled before dendritic cell vaccination. These receptors all come from a human donor with glioblastoma.

The V call is TRBV2, the J call TRBJ1-5; tentative D call: TRBD1 (5 bases). V lost 8 bases and J lost 0, with 11 bases in between. Germline-derived CDR1 and CDR2 are SNHLY and FYNNEI. CDR3 length equals 14 residues. The chain's CDR3 is CASATENSNQPQHF. As DNA, the CDR3 is TGTGCCAGCGCGACAGAGAATAGCAATCAGCCCCAGCATTTT.

This clone has only one observation. The chain links TRBV18 to TRBJ1-5, with a possible D match to TRBD1 (6 bases). CDR3 length: 15 residues. Trimming shortened V by 6 bases and J by 5 bases, and 17 bases separated the two germline ends. The germline V gene encodes CDR1 KGHSH and CDR2 LQKENI. This CDR3 is CASSASNRVDQPQHF. CDR3 coding DNA: TGTGCCAGCTCGGCGAGTAACAGGGTTGATCAGCCCCAGCATTTT. The full variable domain, rest sourced from reference TRBV18 and TRBJ1-5, is NAGVMQNPRHLVRRRGQEARLRCSPMKGHSHVYWYRQLPEEGLKFMVYLQKENIIDESGMPKERFSAEFPKEGPSILRIQQVVRGDSAAYFCASSASNRVDQPQHFGDGTRLSIL.

The V gene is TRBV2, the J gene TRBJ1-2; D gene ambiguous. V was cut by 6 bases and J by 3 bases, with 11 bases left in between. The CDR3 is 13 residues long. The germline V gene has CDR1 SNHLY and CDR2 FYNNEI. Here the CDR3 reads CASRKEADYGYTF. The CDR3 nucleotides are TGTGCCAGCAGGAAGGAAGCGGACTATGGCTACACCTTC.

The V gene is TRBV5-4, the J gene TRBJ1-6; 7 bases are shared with TRBD1. The ends lost 4 bases at V and 3 bases at J; junction bases unmatched: 7. Germline CDR1 reads SGHNT; CDR2 reads YYREEE (reference sequence). The CDR3 spans 16 residues. CDR3: CASSPGTDLYNSPLHF. The CDR3 nucleotides are TGTGCCAGCAGCCCGGGGACAGACCTCTATAATTCACCCCTCCACTTT.

The chain carries TRBV10-3 and TRBJ2-7; tentatively, D is TRBD2 (5 bases). CDR1 and CDR2 (germline): ENHRY, SYGVKD. The CDR3 runs 12 residues. V shed 2 bases and J shed 3 bases, with 5 bases lying between them. The CDR3: CAISEGLYEQYV. The CDR3 region has the DNA TGTGCCATCAGTGAGGGACTCTACGAGCAGTACGTC.

The chain employs TRBV29-1 and TRBJ1-1, with D unresolved. CDR3 length: 14 amino acids. Trimming cost V 6 bases and J 4 bases, with 18 bases left between them. In germline, CDR1 is SQVTM, CDR2 ANQGSEA. This CDR3 reads CSVLSFGEGTEAFF. In nucleotides, the CDR3 is TGCAGCGTCTTGTCATTCGGTGAGGGCACTGAAGCTTTCTTT. Combining the CDR3 with reference TRBV29-1 and TRBJ1-1 gives the whole variable domain SAVISQKPSRDICQRGTSLTIQCQVDSQVTMMFWYRQQPGQSLTLIATANQGSEATYESGFVIDKFPISRPNLTFSTLTVSNMSPEDSSIYLCSVLSFGEGTEAFFGQGTRLTVV.

V gene TRBV6-6 combines with J gene TRBJ2-1; D call uncertain. The CDR3 length is 10 residues. Deletions cut 10 bases from V and 9 bases from J, with 10 bases between. Germline CDR1 MNHNY, CDR2 SVGAGI (reference sequence). This CDR3 reads CATSSSEQFF. The CDR3 DNA reads TGTGCCACGTCTAGTTCTGAGCAGTTCTTC.

CDR3 DNA sequence: TGTGCCATCAGGGGGACTAGCGGAAGCACAGATACGCAGTATTTT. It specifies CAIRGTSGSTDTQYF. The chain has TRBV10-3 and TRBJ2-3; TRBD2 matches 11 bases. The CDR3 contains 15 residues. CDR1 and CDR2 (germline): ENHRY, SYGVKD. V gave up 6 bases and J gave up 0 bases; unmatched junction bases: 2.

This clone was picked up one time. V is TRBV10-3 and J is TRBJ1-2, with D perhaps matching TRBD1 (5 bases). V was pared by 4 bases and J by 10 bases, with 19 bases between. This CDR3 is built from 14 residues. CDR1 ENHRY and CDR2 SYGVKD come from the germline V gene. This CDR3 reads CAISGGGLLYVYTF. The DNA of the CDR3 is TGTGCCATCAGTGGCGGGGGATTGTTGTACGTCTACACCTTC.

V and J are TRBV18 and TRBJ1-1; 8 bases map to TRBD1. The length of the CDR3 is 15 residues. J was trimmed by 4 bases and V by 0 bases; bases with no gene match: 4. Germline V gene lookup returns CDR1 KGHSH and CDR2 LQKENI. CDR3 coding DNA: TGTGCCAGCTCACCACCTTCTACAGGGGGCACTGAAGCTTTCTTT. Protein product: CASSPPSTGGTEAFF.

This clone was seen only once. J is TRBJ2-5 and V is TRBV30; 7 nucleotides align to TRBD1. Germline V gives CDR1 GTSNPN, CDR2 SVGIG (reference sequence). After removal of 2 bases from V and 2 bases from J, the junction contained 5 bases not matched to a gene. The CDR3 totals 14 residues. The CDR3 spells CAWSKPGQQETQYF. DNA for the CDR3: TGTGCCTGGAGTAAACCGGGACAGCAAGAGACCCAGTACTTC. Variable domain in full (rest from reference TRBV30 and TRBJ2-5): SQTIHQWPATLVQPVGSPLSLECTVEGTSNPNLYWYRQAAGRGLQLLFYSVGIGQISSEVPQNLSASRPQDRQFILSSKKLLLSDSGFYLCAWSKPGQQETQYFGPGTRLLVL.

The CDR3 loop is CAWSPEPLAANTGELFF. DNA of the CDR3: TGTGCCTGGAGTCCTGAACCACTAGCGGCGAACACCGGGGAGCTGTTTTTT. The gene calls are TRBV30 and TRBJ2-2; 8 nucleotides line up with TRBD2. The length of the CDR3 is 17 residues. Germline V gene lookup returns CDR1 GTSNPN and CDR2 SVGIG (reference sequence). V lost 2 bases to trimming and J lost 0 bases; unmatched junction nucleotides: 8.

This clone was observed a single time. The chain combines TRBV6-1 with TRBJ1-5; perhaps TRBD1 as D (6 bases). Trimming stripped 4 bases from V and 8 bases from J, with 12 bases between. The CDR3 runs to 13 residues. Germline V CDR1 and CDR2: MNHNS, SASEGT. CDR3 DNA: TGTGCCAGCAGTGGACAGGTAAATGAGCCCCAGCATTTT. It specifies CASSGQVNEPQHF.

The V call is TRBV5-6, the J call TRBJ2-7, with 8 bases identical to TRBD2. V trimming: 2 bases; J trimming: 0 bases; junction bases outside the gene matches: 4. This CDR3 contains 15 residues. Germline CDR1 SGHDT, CDR2 YYEEEE. In nucleotides, the CDR3 is TGTGCCAGCAGCTTCAGGCGGGGGGCCTCCTACGAGCAGTACTTC. It translates to CASSFRRGASYEQYF.

This chain joins TRBV2 and TRBJ1-6, with D unresolved. CDR3 length: 16 residues. CDR1 SNHLY and CDR2 FYNNEI come from the germline V gene. The V gene lost 6 bases and the J gene lost 6 bases, with 18 bases spanning the gap. This CDR3 is CASRDSPFGRNSPLHF. As DNA, the CDR3 is TGTGCCAGCAGAGACTCCCCGTTCGGTCGTAATTCACCCCTCCACTTT.

V gene TRBV10-2 combines with J gene TRBJ2-1; D might be TRBD2 (6 bases). The CDR3 length is 15 residues. CDR1 and CDR2 (germline): WSHSY, SAAADI. The V end lost 3 bases, the J end lost 0 bases, and 9 bases lay between the germline ends. In DNA form, the CDR3 reads TGCGCCAGCAGTGATAGCGGTCTCTCCTACAATGAGCAGTTCTTC. Protein: CASSDSGLSYNEQFF.

This sequence joins TRBV9 and TRBJ1-3; tentatively, D is TRBD1 (5 bases). With 3 bases removed from V and 7 bases from J, the gap between germline ends came to 17 bases. Germline V CDR1 and CDR2: SGDLS, YYNGEE. The CDR3 runs to 15 residues. CDR3 coding DNA: TGTGCCAGCAGCGGTGTGGACAAGTTGAGGAACACCATATATTTT. Its translation is CASSGVDKLRNTIYF.

V gene TRBV27 combines with J gene TRBJ1-2, with a tentative D call TRBD1 (6 bases). Trimming took off 2 bases at V and 4 bases at J, with 8 bases between the two ends. The CDR3 is 13 residues long. Germline V lookup: CDR1 MNHEY, CDR2 SMNVEV (reference sequence). The CDR3 spells CASSLKGGYGYTF. DNA for the CDR3: TGTGCCAGCAGTTTAAAAGGGGGCTATGGCTACACCTTC.

The chain recombines TRBV7-9 with TRBJ2-4, with 9 positions matching TRBD1. With V trimmed by 1 base and J by 1 base, 8 bases remained unmatched. Germline-derived CDR1 and CDR2 are SEHNR and FQNEAQ (reference sequence). The length of the CDR3 is 18 residues. CDR3 residues: CASSLETGGTRAKNIQYF. CDR3 nucleotide sequence: TGTGCCAGCAGCTTAGAGACAGGGGGTACGAGGGCCAAAAACATTCAGTACTTC.

This clone was picked up one time. This chain joins TRBV7-3 and TRBJ1-1, with a tentative D call TRBD1 (6 bases). CDR1 SGHTA and CDR2 FQGTGA come from the germline V gene. V gave up 4 bases and J gave up 8 bases, with 14 bases separating them. The CDR3 covers 13 residues. The CDR3 sequence: CASSSQGEVEAFF. The CDR3 DNA sequence: TGTGCCAGCAGCTCACAGGGCGAGGTCGAAGCTTTCTTT.

V is TRBV9 and J is TRBJ2-2; 14 bases match TRBD2. V shed 0 bases and J 3 bases; nucleotides not matched to a gene: 10. The CDR3 sequence is 20 residues long. CDR1 is SGDLS and CDR2 is YYNGEE in the germline V gene. The CDR3, as DNA: TGTGCCAGCAGCGTAGTGACAGGACTAGCGGGAGGTTTTTACACCGGGGAGCTGTTTTTT. It specifies CASSVVTGLAGGFYTGELFF.

V is TRBV5-1 and J is TRBJ1-2, with a weak D call TRBD1 (5 bases). The CDR3 sequence is 13 residues long. The V gene lost 3 bases and the J gene lost 6 bases, with 12 bases spanning the gap. Germline CDR1 is SGHRS and CDR2 is YFSETQ. The CDR3: CASSSGGINGYTF. The CDR3 nucleotides read TGCGCCAGCAGCTCGGGGGGTATCAATGGCTACACCTTC.

J is TRBJ2-5 and V is TRBV6-1, with TRBD1 matching 7 bases. Germline CDR1 MNHNS, CDR2 SASEGT. V was clipped by 3 bases and J by 5 bases; unmatched bases: 6. The CDR3 sequence is 14 residues long. The CDR3 sequence: CASSDVRGQETQYF. Here the CDR3 DNA reads TGTGCCAGCAGTGATGTCAGGGGACAGGAGACCCAGTACTTC.

The chain is built from TRBV2 and TRBJ2-1; 9 positions match TRBD2. Germline trimming cut 3 bases from V and 2 bases from J; bases unmatched to any gene: 2. This CDR3 comprises 15 residues. Looked up from germline, CDR1 is SNHLY and CDR2 is FYNNEI. CDR3 in amino acids: CASSERLAAYNEQFF. The CDR3 nucleotides read TGTGCCAGCAGTGAGCGACTAGCGGCCTACAATGAGCAGTTCTTC.

The chain links TRBV19 to TRBJ1-2; 7 positions match TRBD1. With V trimmed by 7 bases and J by 0 bases, 17 bases remained unmatched. CDR3 length: 18 amino acids. Germline values: CDR1 LNHDA, CDR2 SQIVND (reference sequence). The CDR3 region is CASTPIRDSEHTNYGYTF. As DNA, the CDR3 is TGTGCCAGTACCCCCATAAGGGACAGCGAGCACACTAACTATGGCTACACCTTC.

The rearrangement links TRBV19 to TRBJ2-3; 10 positions match TRBD2. The CDR3 has 16 amino acids. CDR1 LNHDA and CDR2 SQIVND come from the germline V gene (reference sequence). Trimming at V came to 3 bases and at J to 1 base, leaving 4 bases not matched to a gene. CDR3 sequence (DNA): TGTGCCAGTAGTATCTTAGCGGGAGGTCGCACAGATACGCAGTATTTT. It translates to CASSILAGGRTDTQYF.

The rearrangement uses TRBV28 and TRBJ1-5; possible D gene TRBD1, 5 bases. Trimming stripped 8 bases from V and 13 bases from J, with 21 bases between. The CDR3 sequence is 13 residues long. Per the germline V gene, CDR1 is MDHEN and CDR2 is SYDVKM. The chain's CDR3 is CASARAMLLYQHF. The CDR3 nucleotides are TGTGCCAGCGCCAGGGCGATGCTTCTCTATCAGCATTTT.

The chain couples TRBV6-6 to TRBJ1-1; D not certain. The CDR3 length is 13 residues. V lost 1 base to trimming and J lost 6 bases, with 9 bases between them. Looked up from germline, CDR1 is MNHNY and CDR2 is SVGAGI (reference sequence). CDR3 in amino acids: CASSYLAVAEAFF. The CDR3 coding sequence is TGTGCCAGCAGTTACTTGGCGGTTGCTGAAGCTTTCTTT.

The V and J genes are TRBV7-9 and TRBJ2-7; 9 nucleotides line up with TRBD1. The CDR3 runs 13 residues. CDR1 and CDR2 from the germline V gene are SEHNR and FQNEAQ (reference sequence). J gave up 6 bases and V 5 bases, and 5 bases lay outside the gene matches. The CDR3: CASSPGQGIEQYF. The DNA of the CDR3 is TGTGCCAGCAGCCCGGGACAGGGAATCGAGCAGTACTTC.

The CDR3 is CASSPPGEGRSEAFF. The CDR3 coding sequence is TGTGCCAGCTCACCACCCGGGGAGGGGAGGTCTGAAGCTTTCTTT. The V call is TRBV18, the J call TRBJ1-1; a weak D match, TRBD1 (5 bases). Germline CDR1 KGHSH, CDR2 LQKENI. V lost 0 bases, J lost 6 bases, and 14 bases lay in between. The length of the CDR3 is 15 residues.